The present T cell receptor (beta chain) was sequenced within a study of graft-versus-host responses after intestinal transplantation. Here immunoSEQ multiplex PCR was the method, and the copy in TCRdb shows in-frame clones only, minus some. The sample shows roughly 69,000 clones, 90% of them seen only once. About this clone: Its antigen is still unknown.

This clonotype originated in a human donor who was the organ donor for an intestinal transplant. This material consisted of unstimulated CD8+ T cells sorted from spleen or lymph node cells, taken before transplant.

The CDR3 nucleotides are TGCGCCAGCAGCTCCCCTTCCAGTGGCGGGAGGGCCCGGGAGACCCAGTACTTC. Protein sequence: CASSSPSSGGRARETQYF. V usage is TRBV5-1 and J usage is TRBJ2-5; 9 bases agree with TRBD2. The germline CDR1 and CDR2 sequences are SGHRS and YFSETQ. J was trimmed by 5 bases and V by 3 bases; bases with no gene match: 17. The CDR3 runs 18 residues.